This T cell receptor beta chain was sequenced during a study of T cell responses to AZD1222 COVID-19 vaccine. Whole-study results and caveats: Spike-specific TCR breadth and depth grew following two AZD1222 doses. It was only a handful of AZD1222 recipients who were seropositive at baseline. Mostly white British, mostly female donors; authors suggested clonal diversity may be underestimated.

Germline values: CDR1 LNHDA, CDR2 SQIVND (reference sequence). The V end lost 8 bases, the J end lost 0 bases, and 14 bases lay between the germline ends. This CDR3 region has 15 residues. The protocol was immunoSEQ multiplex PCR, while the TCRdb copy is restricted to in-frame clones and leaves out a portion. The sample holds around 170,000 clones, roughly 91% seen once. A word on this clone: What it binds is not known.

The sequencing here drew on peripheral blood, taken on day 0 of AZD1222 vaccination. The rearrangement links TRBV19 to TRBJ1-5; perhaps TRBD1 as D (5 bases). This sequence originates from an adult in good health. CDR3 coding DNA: TGTGCCAGTCTCCCAGGGTGGGGTAGCAATCAGCCCCAGCATTTT. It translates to CASLPGWGSNQPQHF.